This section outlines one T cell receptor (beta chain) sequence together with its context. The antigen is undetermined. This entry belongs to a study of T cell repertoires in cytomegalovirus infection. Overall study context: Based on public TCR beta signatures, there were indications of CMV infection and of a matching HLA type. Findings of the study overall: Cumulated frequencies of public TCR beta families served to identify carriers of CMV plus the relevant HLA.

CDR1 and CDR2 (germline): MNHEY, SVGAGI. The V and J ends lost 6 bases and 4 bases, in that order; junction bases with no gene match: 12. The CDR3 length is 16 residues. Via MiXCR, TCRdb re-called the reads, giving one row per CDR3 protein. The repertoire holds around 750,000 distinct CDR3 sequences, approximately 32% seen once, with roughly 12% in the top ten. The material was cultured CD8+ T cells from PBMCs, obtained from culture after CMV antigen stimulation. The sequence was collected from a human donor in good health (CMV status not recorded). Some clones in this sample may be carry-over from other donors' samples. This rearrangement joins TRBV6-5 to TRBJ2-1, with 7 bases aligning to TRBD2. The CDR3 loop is CASSPISSGQYNEQFF. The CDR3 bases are TGTGCCAGCAGCCCCATCTCTAGCGGCCAATACAATGAGCAGTTCTTC.